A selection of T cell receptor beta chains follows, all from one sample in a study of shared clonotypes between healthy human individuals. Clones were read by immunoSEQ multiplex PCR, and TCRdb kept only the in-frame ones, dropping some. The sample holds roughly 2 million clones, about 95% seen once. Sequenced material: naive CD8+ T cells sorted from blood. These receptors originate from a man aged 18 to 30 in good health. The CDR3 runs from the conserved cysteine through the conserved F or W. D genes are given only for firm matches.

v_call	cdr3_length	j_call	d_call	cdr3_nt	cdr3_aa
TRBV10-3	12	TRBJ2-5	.	TGTGCCATCAGTGGAGACCAAGAGACCCAGTACTTC	CAISGDQETQYF
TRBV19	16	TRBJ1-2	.	TGTGCCAGTAGCCATTGGAGGGAGGGAGCTTTTAATGGCTACACCTTC	CASSHWREGAFNGYTF
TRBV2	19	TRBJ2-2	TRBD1	TGTGCCAGCAGTGAAGAGGAGGACAGGCCTCTCCACTCGACCGGGGAGCTGTTTTTT	CASSEEEDRPLHSTGELFF
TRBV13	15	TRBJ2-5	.	TGTGCCAGCAGCTTGAGGCAGGGGCTCCAAGAGACCCAGTACTTC	CASSLRQGLQETQYF
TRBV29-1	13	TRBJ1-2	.	TGCAGCGTTGAAGACAGGGATACCTATGGCTACACCTTC	CSVEDRDTYGYTF
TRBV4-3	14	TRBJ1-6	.	TGCGCCAGCAGCCAAGAACAGTCTAATTCACCCCTCCACTTT	CASSQEQSNSPLHF
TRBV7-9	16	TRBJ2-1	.	TGTGCCAGCAGCTTAGCGGTGGGAGGCCCCGGCCATGAGCAGTTCTTC	CASSLAVGGPGHEQFF
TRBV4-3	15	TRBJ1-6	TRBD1	TGCGCCAGCAGCCAAGAGGACAGGGTTGATTCACCCCTCCACTTT	CASSQEDRVDSPLHF
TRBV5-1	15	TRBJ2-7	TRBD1	TGCGCCAGCAGCGTAGGACAGGGGGCTGGTTACGAGCAGTACTTC	CASSVGQGAGYEQYF
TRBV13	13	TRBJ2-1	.	TGTGCCAGCAGCGCCCGGTATGACAATGAGCAGTTCTTC	CASSARYDNEQFF
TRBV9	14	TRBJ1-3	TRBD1	TGTGCCAGCAGCGTAGGGGACAGGGCGGACACCATATATTTT	CASSVGDRADTIYF
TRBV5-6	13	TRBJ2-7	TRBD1	TGTGCCAGCAGCTTGGCGACAGGGACCGAGCAGTACTTC	CASSLATGTEQYF
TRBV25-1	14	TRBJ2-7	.	TGTGCCAGCAGTTTTGGGCTCTCCGCCTACGAGCAGTACTTC	CASSFGLSAYEQYF
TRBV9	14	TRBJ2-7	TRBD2	TGTGCCAGCAGCCTGGGACTAACCTCCTACGAGCAGTACTTC	CASSLGLTSYEQYF
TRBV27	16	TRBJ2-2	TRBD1	TGTGCCAGCAGTTTATTCGCCGGGACAGGGGCCGGGGAGCTGTTTTTT	CASSLFAGTGAGELFF
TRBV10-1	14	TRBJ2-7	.	TGCGCCAGCACCCGAGGTTCGGACTCCTACGAGCAGTACTTC	CASTRGSDSYEQYF
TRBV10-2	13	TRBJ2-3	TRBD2	TGCGCCAGCGCAGCGGGAGAGGTGGATACGCAGTATTTT	CASAAGEVDTQYF
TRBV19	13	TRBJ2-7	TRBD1	TGTGCCAGTAGTCCGGGACAGTCCTACGAGCAGTACTTC	CASSPGQSYEQYF
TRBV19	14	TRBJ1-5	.	TGTGCCGAGTCAGGTGGGAGTCGGTCGGAGCCCCAGCATTTT	CAESGGSRSEPQHF
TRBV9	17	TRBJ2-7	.	TGTGCCAGCAGCGTAGGGGCGGGCGGGCCCCTCGGGGGCGAGCAGTACTTC	CASSVGAGGPLGGEQYF
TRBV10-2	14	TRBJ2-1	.	TGCGCCAGTCACGTGGGGGGGGCGGACAATGAGCAGTTCTTC	CASHVGGADNEQFF
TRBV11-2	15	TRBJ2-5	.	TGTGCCAGCATGGCTCACGGCGGTCCCGAAGAGACCCAGTACTTC	CASMAHGGPEETQYF
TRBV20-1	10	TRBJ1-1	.	TGCAGTGCTAGGGGGCCAGAAGCTTTCTTT	CSARGPEAFF
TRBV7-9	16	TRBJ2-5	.	TGTGCCAGCAGCCCCGAATGGGTTCGGACGATAGAGACCCAGTACTTC	CASSPEWVRTIETQYF